These 15 T cell receptor beta chains share one sample of origin, sequenced in a study of T cell responses to AZD1222 COVID-19 vaccine. Generated by immunoSEQ multiplex PCR, the TCRdb table keeps only in-frame clones and is missing some. The profile covers around 120,000 clones, with more than 75% appearing a single time and around 7.5% taken by the ten largest. Here the sequenced sample was peripheral blood, taken on day 0 of AZD1222 vaccination. The receptors here all came from an adult in good health.

This clone appeared a few times. The chain has TRBV6-1 and TRBJ2-7; D is possibly TRBD2 (5 bases). Looked up from germline, CDR1 is MNHNS and CDR2 is SASEGT. The CDR3 length is 15 residues. Trimming pared 2 bases from V and 0 bases from J, leaving 11 bases between. As DNA, the CDR3 is TGTGCCAGCAGTGAAAAACACGGGAACTCCTACGAGCAGTACTTC. Protein product: CASSEKHGNSYEQYF.

The CDR3 protein is CASGRLAGADTQYF. In DNA, the CDR3 is TGTGCCAGCGGCCGACTAGCGGGTGCAGATACGCAGTATTTT. V is TRBV28 and J is TRBJ2-3; 10 bases align to TRBD2. The V gene's germline CDR1 is MDHEN and CDR2 SYDVKM. This CDR3 is built from 14 residues. The V and J ends lost 8 bases and 4 bases, in that order; junction bases with no gene match: 6.

The chain combines TRBV6-5 with TRBJ1-5; D is perhaps TRBD1 (5 bases). V shed 2 bases and J shed 2 bases, with 13 bases lying between them. CDR3 length: 16 amino acids. Germline CDR1 is MNHEY and CDR2 is SVGAGI. The CDR3 reads CASSYVRGKGNQPQHF. In DNA form, the CDR3 reads TGTGCCAGCAGTTACGTCCGGGGGAAGGGCAATCAGCCCCAGCATTTT.

The chain has TRBV11-2 and TRBJ1-4, with TRBD1 as a possible D gene (5 bases). This CDR3 is built from 13 residues. CDR1 is SGHAT and CDR2 is FQNNGV in the germline V gene. Trimming cost V 5 bases and J 11 bases, with 15 bases left between them. CDR3: CASSETGVKKLFF. DNA of the CDR3: TGTGCCAGCAGCGAGACGGGGGTGAAGAAACTGTTTTTT.

The CDR3: CASSEGTTTQQYF. The CDR3 nucleotides read TGTGCCAGCAGTGAGGGGACTACTACTCAGCAGTACTTC. The chain joins TRBV6-1 to TRBJ2-7, with 7 bases lining up with TRBD2. CDR1 is MNHNS and CDR2 is SASEGT in the germline V gene. After removal of 3 bases from V and 8 bases from J, the junction contained 7 bases not matched to a gene. The CDR3 is made up of 13 amino acids.

The chain is built from TRBV29-1 and TRBJ1-1; D remains unclear. CDR1 and CDR2 (germline): SQVTM, ANQGSEA. CDR3 length: 11 amino acids. Trimming removed 7 bases from V and 6 bases from J, with 12 bases in between. The CDR3 loop reads CSARDSAEAFF. DNA for the CDR3: TGCAGCGCCAGAGATTCCGCTGAAGCTTTCTTT.

For the CDR3, the DNA is TGTGCCAGCAGCTTAGGGACAGGGTACGGGGGGGACACTGAAGCTTTCTTT. It is translated as CASSLGTGYGGDTEAFF. This chain uses TRBV7-6 with TRBJ1-1, with 8 bases identical to TRBD1. This CDR3 spans 17 amino acids. V was clipped by 1 base and J by 3 bases; unmatched bases: 10. Germline values: CDR1 SGHVS, CDR2 FNYEAQ.

A few counts support this clone. The rearrangement joins TRBV12-3 or TRBV12-4 to TRBJ2-1, with a possible D match to TRBD1 (5 bases). The length of the CDR3 is 13 residues. Trimming removed 2 bases at V and 10 bases at J, with 12 bases between. The DNA of the CDR3 is TGTGCCAGCAGTTTATCAGGGCAGCTGGAGCAGTTCTTC. It yields the protein CASSLSGQLEQFF.

The chain has TRBV15 and TRBJ1-5, with D tentatively TRBD1 (5 bases). This CDR3 is built from 12 residues. Looked up from germline, CDR1 is LNHNV and CDR2 is YYDKDF (reference sequence). Trimming removed 7 bases from V and 7 bases from J, with 11 bases in between. The CDR3 sequence: CATTRDRQPQHF. CDR3 coding DNA: TGTGCCACCACCAGGGATCGCCAGCCCCAGCATTTT.

V usage is TRBV28 and J usage is TRBJ1-5; tentatively, D is TRBD1 (6 bases). Germline values: CDR1 MDHEN, CDR2 SYDVKM. V lost 6 bases, J lost 5 bases, and 11 bases lay in between. CDR3 length: 13 amino acids. The CDR3, as DNA: TGTGCCAGCAGGGGGACATACGATCAGCCCCAGCATTTT. Translated: CASRGTYDQPQHF.

The chain combines TRBV10-3 with TRBJ1-1; D is unresolved. Per germline, CDR1 ENHRY and CDR2 SYGVKD. Trimming took off 8 bases at V and 1 base at J, with 8 bases between the two ends. CDR3 length: 12 amino acids. The CDR3: CAIGSGNTEAFF. For the CDR3, the DNA is TGTGCCATCGGTAGTGGGAACACTGAAGCTTTCTTT.

The V call is TRBV2, the J call TRBJ1-5; 9 nucleotides agree with TRBD1. The CDR3 is 15 residues long. The ends lost 6 bases at V and 6 bases at J; junction bases unmatched: 9. Germline lookup yields CDR1 SNHLY and CDR2 FYNNEI. This chain's CDR3 is CASRDHRGRSQPQHF. The CDR3 DNA reads as TGTGCCAGCAGAGACCACAGGGGGCGCAGTCAGCCCCAGCATTTT.

The rearrangement uses TRBV7-2 and TRBJ1-2, with 7 bases identical to TRBD1. V was clipped by 3 bases and J by 2 bases; unmatched bases: 3. There are 14 residues in the CDR3. Per germline, CDR1 SGHTA and CDR2 FQGNSA. CDR3 region: CASSLTQGNYGYTF. CDR3 DNA: TGTGCCAGCAGCTTGACACAGGGGAACTATGGCTACACCTTC.

In DNA form, the CDR3 reads TGTGCCAGCAGCCACGGACAGTCCTACGAGCAGTACTTC. Its protein product is CASSHGQSYEQYF. This chain connects TRBV7-6 to TRBJ2-7, with D maybe TRBD1 (6 bases). The germline V and J ends were trimmed by 5 bases and 1 base, with 9 bases remaining between them. This CDR3 has 13 residues. Germline V gene sequence: CDR1 SGHVS, CDR2 FNYEAQ.

This chain uses TRBV5-6 with TRBJ2-1; weak D call: TRBD1 (6 bases). The germline gives CDR1 SGHDT, CDR2 YYEEEE. V lost 7 bases and J 8 bases, leaving 16 bases between the germline ends. The CDR3 is 13 amino acids. The CDR3 protein is CASLLGGPDEQFF. The CDR3 DNA reads as TGTGCCAGCCTCCTAGGGGGTCCGGATGAGCAGTTCTTC.